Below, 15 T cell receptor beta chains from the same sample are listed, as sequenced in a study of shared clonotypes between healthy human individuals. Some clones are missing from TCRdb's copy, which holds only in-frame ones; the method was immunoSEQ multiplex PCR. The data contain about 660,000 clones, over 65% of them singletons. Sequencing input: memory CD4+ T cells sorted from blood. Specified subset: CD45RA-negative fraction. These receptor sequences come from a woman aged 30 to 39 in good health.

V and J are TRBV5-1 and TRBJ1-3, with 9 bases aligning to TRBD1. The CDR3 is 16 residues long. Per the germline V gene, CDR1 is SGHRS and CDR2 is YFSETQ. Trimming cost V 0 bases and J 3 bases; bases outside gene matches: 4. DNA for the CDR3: TGCGCCAGCAGCTTGGGAGGGACAGGGATTGGAAACACCATATATTTT. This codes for CASSLGGTGIGNTIYF. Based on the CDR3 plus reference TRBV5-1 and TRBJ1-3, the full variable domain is KAGVTQTPRYLIKTRGQQVTLSCSPISGHRSVSWYQQTPGQGLQFLFEYFSETQRNKGNFPGRFSGRQFSNSRSEMNVSTLELGDSALYLCASSLGGTGIGNTIYFGEGSWLTVV.

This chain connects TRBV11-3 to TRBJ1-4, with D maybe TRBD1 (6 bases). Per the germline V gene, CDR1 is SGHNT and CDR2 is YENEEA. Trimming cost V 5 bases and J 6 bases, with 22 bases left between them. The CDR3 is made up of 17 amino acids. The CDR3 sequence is CASSHIERAGADEKLFF. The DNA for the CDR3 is TGTGCCAGCAGCCACATCGAGAGGGCAGGGGCAGATGAAAAACTGTTTTTT.

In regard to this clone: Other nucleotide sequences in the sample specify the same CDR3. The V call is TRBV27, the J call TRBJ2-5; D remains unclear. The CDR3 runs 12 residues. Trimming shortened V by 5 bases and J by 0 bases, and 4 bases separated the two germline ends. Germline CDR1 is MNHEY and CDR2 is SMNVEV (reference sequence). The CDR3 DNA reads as TGTGCCAGCAGTCTAGACCAAGAGACCCAGTACTTC. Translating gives CASSLDQETQYF.

The CDR3 DNA reads as TGCGCCAGCAGTGAAGGCAGGGGGCGGACTGAAGCTTTCTTT. As protein: CASSEGRGRTEAFF. V is TRBV10-2 and J is TRBJ1-1; TRBD1 aligns across 8 bases. The junction had 5 bases not matched to a gene; V was cut back by 3 bases and J by 5 bases. The germline CDR1 and CDR2 sequences are WSHSY and SAAADI. The CDR3 extends over 14 amino acids.

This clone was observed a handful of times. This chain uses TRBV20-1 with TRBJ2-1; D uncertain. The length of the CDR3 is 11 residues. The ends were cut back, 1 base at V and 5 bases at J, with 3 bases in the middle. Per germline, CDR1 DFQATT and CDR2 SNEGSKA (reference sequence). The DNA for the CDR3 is TGCAGTGCTAGAGGACACAATGAGCAGTTCTTC. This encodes CSARGHNEQFF.

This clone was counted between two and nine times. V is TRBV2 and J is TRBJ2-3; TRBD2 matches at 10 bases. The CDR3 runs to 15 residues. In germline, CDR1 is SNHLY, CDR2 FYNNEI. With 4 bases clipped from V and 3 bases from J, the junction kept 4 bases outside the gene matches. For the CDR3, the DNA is TGTGCCAGCAGTGGTAGCGGGAGGATAACAGATACGCAGTATTTT. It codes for CASSGSGRITDTQYF.

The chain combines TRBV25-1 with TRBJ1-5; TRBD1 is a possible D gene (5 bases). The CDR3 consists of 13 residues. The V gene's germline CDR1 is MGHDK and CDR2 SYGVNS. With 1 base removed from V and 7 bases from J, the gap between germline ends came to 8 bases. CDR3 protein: CASSEWGDQPQHF. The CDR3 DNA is TGTGCCAGCAGTGAATGGGGGGACCAGCCCCAGCATTTT. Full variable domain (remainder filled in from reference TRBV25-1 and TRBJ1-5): EADIYQTPRYLVIGTGKKITLECSQTMGHDKMYWYQQDPGMELHLIHYSYGVNSTEKGDLSSESTVSRIRTEHFPLTLESARPSHTSQYLCASSEWGDQPQHFGDGTRLSIL.

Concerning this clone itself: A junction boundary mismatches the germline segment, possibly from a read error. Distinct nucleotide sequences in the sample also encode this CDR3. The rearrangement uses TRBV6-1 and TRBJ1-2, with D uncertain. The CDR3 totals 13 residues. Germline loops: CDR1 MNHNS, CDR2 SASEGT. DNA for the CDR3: TGTGCCAGCAGTGAAAGCGTCGGGGATGGCTACACCTTT. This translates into CASSESVGDGYTF.

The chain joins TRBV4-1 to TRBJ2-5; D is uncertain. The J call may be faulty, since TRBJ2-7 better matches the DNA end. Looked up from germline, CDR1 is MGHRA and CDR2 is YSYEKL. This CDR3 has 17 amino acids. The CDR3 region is CASSQDGPTGSSYEQYF. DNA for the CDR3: TGCGCCAGCAGCCAAGATGGGCCAACGGGCAGCTCCTACGAGCAGTACTTC.

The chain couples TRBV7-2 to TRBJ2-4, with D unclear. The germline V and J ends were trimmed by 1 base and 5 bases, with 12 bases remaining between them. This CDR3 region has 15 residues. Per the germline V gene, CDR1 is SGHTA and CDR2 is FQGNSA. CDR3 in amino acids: CASSLDPRRENIQYF. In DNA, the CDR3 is TGTGCCAGCAGCTTAGATCCTCGAAGGGAAAACATTCAGTACTTC.

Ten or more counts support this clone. CDR3 coding DNA: TGTGCCAGCAGCTTTGCGCAAGGGAGGACAGATACGCAGTATTTT. Amino acid sequence: CASSFAQGRTDTQYF. The chain is built from TRBV12-1 and TRBJ2-3; the D call in the table, TRBD2, was not verified against the DNA. TRBV12-1 is a pseudogene segment. The CDR3 covers 15 residues.

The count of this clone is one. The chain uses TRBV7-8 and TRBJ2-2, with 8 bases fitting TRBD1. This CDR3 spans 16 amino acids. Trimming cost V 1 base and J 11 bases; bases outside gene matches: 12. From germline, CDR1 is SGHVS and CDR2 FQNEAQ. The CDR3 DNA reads TGTGCCAGCAGCTTAGAAGGACAGGGCATTGCCACCGAGCTGTTTTTT. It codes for CASSLEGQGIATELFF.

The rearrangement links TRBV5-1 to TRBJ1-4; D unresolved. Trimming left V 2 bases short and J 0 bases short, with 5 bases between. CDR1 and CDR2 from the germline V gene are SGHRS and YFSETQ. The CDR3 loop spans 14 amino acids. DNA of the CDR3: TGCGCCAGCAGCTTAGAGGCAACTAATGAAAAACTGTTTTTT. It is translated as CASSLEATNEKLFF.

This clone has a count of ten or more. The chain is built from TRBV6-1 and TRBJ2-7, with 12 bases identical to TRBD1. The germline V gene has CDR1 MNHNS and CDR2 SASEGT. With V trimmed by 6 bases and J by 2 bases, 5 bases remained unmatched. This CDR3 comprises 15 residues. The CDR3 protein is CASRPGTGGTYEQYF. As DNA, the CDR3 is TGTGCCAGCAGGCCCGGGACAGGGGGCACCTACGAGCAGTACTTC.

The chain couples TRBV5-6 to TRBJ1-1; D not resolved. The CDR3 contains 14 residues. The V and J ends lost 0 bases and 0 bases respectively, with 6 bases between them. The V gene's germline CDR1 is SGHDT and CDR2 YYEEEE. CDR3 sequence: CASSLVVLNTEAFF. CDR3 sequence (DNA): TGTGCCAGCAGCTTGGTAGTCCTGAACACTGAAGCTTTCTTT. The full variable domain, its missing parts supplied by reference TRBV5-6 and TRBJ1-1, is DAGVTQSPTHLIKTRGQQVTLRCSPKSGHDTVSWYQQALGQGPQFIFQYYEEEERQRGNFPDRFSGHQFPNYSSELNVNALLLGDSALYLCASSLVVLNTEAFFGQGTRLTVV.